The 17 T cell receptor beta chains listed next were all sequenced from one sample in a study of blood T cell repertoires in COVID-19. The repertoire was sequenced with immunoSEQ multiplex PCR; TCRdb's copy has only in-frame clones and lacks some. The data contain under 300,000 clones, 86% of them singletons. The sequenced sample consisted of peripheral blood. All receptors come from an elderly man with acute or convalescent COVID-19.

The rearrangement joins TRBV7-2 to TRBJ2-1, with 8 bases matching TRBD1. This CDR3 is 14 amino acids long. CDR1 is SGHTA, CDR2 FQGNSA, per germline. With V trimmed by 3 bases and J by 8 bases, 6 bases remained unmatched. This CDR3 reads CASSFQGAGDEQFF. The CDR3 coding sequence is TGTGCCAGCAGCTTCCAGGGGGCAGGGGATGAGCAGTTCTTC.

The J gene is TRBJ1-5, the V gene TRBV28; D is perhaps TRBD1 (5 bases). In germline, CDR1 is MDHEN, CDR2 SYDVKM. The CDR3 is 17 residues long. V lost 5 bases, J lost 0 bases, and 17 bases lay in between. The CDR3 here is CASSLSRTSYSNQPQHF. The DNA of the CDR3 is TGTGCCAGCAGTCTGTCACGGACAAGCTATAGCAATCAGCCCCAGCATTTT. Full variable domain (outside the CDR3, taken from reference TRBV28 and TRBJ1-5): DVKVTQSSRYLVKRTGEKVFLECVQDMDHENMFWYRQDPGLGLRLIYFSYDVKMKEKGDIPEGYSVSREKKERFSLILESASTNQTSMYLCASSLSRTSYSNQPQHFGDGTRLSIL.

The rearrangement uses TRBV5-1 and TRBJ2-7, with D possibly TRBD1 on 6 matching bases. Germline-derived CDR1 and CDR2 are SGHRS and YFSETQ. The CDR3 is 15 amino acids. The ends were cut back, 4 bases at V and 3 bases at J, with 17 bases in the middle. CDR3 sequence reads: CASSPSGHANYEQYF. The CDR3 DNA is TGCGCCAGCAGCCCTTCGGGACACGCAAACTACGAGCAGTACTTC.

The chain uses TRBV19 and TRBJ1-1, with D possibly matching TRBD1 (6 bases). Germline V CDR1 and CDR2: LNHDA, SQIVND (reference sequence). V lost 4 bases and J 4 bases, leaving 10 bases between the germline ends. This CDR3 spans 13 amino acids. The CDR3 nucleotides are TGTGCCAGTAGTACAGGGGTCCGCACTGAAGCTTTCTTT. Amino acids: CASSTGVRTEAFF.

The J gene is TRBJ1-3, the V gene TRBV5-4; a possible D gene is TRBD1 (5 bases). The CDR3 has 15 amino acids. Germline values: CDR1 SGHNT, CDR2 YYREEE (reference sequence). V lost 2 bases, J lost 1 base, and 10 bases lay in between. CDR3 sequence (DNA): TGTGCCAGCAGCTTTGACAAGGGGTCTGGAAACACCATATATTTT. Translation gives CASSFDKGSGNTIYF.

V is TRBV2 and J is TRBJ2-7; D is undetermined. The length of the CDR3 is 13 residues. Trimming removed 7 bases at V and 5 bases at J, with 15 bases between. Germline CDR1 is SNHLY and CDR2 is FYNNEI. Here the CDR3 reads CASTTQASHEQYF. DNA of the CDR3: TGTGCCAGCACCACCCAGGCAAGTCACGAGCAGTACTTC.

This chain's CDR3 is CASSLVGLAGYNEQFF. The DNA for the CDR3 is TGCGCCAGCAGCTTGGTCGGGCTAGCGGGCTACAATGAGCAGTTCTTC. The J gene is TRBJ2-1, the V gene TRBV5-1; 8 positions match TRBD2. Germline V gene sequence: CDR1 SGHRS, CDR2 YFSETQ. V lost 0 bases to trimming and J lost 3 bases; unmatched junction nucleotides: 5. The CDR3 totals 16 residues.

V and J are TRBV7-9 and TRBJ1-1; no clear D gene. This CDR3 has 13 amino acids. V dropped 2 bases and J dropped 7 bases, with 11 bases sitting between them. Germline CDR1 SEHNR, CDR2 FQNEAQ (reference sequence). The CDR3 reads CASSLNPGSEAFF. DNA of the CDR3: TGTGCCAGCAGCTTAAACCCTGGGAGTGAAGCTTTCTTT.

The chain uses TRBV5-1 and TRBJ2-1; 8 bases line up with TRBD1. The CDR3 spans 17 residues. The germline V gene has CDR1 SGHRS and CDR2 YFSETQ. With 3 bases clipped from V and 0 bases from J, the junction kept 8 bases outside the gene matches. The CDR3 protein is CASSSPVGQVSYNEQFF. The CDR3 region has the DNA TGCGCCAGCAGCTCCCCCGTGGGACAGGTCTCCTACAATGAGCAGTTCTTC.

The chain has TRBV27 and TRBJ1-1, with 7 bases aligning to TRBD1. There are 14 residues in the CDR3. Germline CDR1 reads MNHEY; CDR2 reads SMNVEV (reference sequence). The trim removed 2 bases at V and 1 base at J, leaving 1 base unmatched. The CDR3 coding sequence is TGTGCCAGCAGTTTAGGACAGGAGAACACTGAAGCTTTCTTT. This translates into CASSLGQENTEAFF.

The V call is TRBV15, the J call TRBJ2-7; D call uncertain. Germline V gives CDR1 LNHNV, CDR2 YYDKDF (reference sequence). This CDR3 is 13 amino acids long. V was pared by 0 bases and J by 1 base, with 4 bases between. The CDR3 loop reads CATSRDQSYEQYF. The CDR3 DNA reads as TGTGCCACCAGCAGAGATCAGTCCTACGAGCAGTACTTC.

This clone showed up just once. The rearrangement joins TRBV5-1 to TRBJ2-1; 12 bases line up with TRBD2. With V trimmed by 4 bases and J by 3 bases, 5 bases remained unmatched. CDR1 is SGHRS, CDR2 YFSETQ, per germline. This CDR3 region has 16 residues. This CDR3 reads CASSRETSGGYNEQFF. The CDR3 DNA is TGCGCCAGCAGCCGGGAGACTAGCGGGGGCTACAATGAGCAGTTCTTC.

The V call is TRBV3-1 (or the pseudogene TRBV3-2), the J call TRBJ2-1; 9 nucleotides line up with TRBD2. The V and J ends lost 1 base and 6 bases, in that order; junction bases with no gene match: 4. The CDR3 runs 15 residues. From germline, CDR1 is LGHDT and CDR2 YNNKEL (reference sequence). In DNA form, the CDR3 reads TGTGCCAGCAGCCAAGTTAGCGGGAGAGTCAATGAGCAGTTCTTC. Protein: CASSQVSGRVNEQFF.

The CDR3 DNA reads as TGTGCCAGCAGGTCCCGGGGGGCGCGGGAGACCCAGTACTTC. Residues: CASRSRGARETQYF. The chain links TRBV6-6 to TRBJ2-5, with a weak D call TRBD2 (7 bases). Germline V gene sequence: CDR1 MNHNY, CDR2 SVGAGI (reference sequence). Trimming took off 6 bases at V and 5 bases at J, with 16 bases between the two ends. There are 14 residues in the CDR3.

The CDR3 DNA follows: TGTGCCAGCAGCCCCGGGACAGGGGGCTTTAATCAGCCCCAGCATTTT. This codes for CASSPGTGGFNQPQHF. This chain links TRBV5-5 with TRBJ1-5, with 12 bases that match TRBD1. Unmatched junction bases numbered 6, after V lost 4 bases and J lost 4 bases. Germline CDR1 reads SGHKS; CDR2 reads YYEKEE (reference sequence). The CDR3 is 16 residues long.

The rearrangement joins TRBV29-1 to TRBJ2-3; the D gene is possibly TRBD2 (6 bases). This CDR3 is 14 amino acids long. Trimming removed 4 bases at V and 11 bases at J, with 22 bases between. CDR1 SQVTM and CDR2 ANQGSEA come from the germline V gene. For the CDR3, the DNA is TGCAGCGTTGGGGAGGTCCCGGGGGAGAAAGGGCAGTATTTT. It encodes CSVGEVPGEKGQYF.

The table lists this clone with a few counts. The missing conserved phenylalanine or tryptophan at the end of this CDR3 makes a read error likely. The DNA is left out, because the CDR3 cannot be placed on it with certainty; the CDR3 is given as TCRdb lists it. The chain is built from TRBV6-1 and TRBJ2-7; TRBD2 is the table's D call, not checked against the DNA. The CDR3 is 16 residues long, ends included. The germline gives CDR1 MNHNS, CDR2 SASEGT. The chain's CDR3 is CASSEAQASGTLSWRY.